These 11 T cell receptor beta chains were all obtained from the same sample, sequenced in a study of graft-versus-host responses after intestinal transplantation. Here immunoSEQ multiplex PCR was the method, and the copy in TCRdb shows in-frame clones only, minus some. This table holds some 40,000 clones, 93% found once. Here the sequenced sample was PBMCs, taken approximately 740 days after intestinal transplantation. The source of these receptors is a human patient who received an intestinal transplant, so some T cells may come from the graft donor.

This clone was observed once. The rearrangement uses TRBV18 and TRBJ2-2; 7 positions match TRBD1. Germline trimming cut 2 bases from V and 2 bases from J; bases unmatched to any gene: 5. This CDR3 comprises 16 residues. Germline loops: CDR1 KGHSH, CDR2 LQKENI. In DNA form, the CDR3 reads TGTGCCAGCTCACCAGCGACAGGGCTAAACACCGGGGAGCTGTTTTTT. Protein: CASSPATGLNTGELFF.

This sequence joins TRBV19 and TRBJ2-2, with TRBD2 identical over 9 bases. The germline V gene encodes CDR1 LNHDA and CDR2 SQIVND (reference sequence). Trimming removed 5 bases from V and 8 bases from J; junction bases left unmatched: 12. This CDR3 has 16 residues. The CDR3 spells CASSSPAGGPLGELFF. The CDR3 nucleotides are TGTGCCAGTAGTTCACCGGCGGGAGGGCCGTTGGGGGAGCTGTTTTTT.

The chain couples TRBV7-2 to TRBJ1-1, with 7 bases fitting TRBD1. The CDR3 spans 14 residues. CDR1 SGHTA and CDR2 FQGNSA come from the germline V gene. V was pared by 5 bases and J by 8 bases, with 11 bases of the junction left unmatched. The DNA for the CDR3 is TGTGCCAGCAGCGTTGACAGGGCTCCTGGCGAAGCTTTCTTT. This sequence encodes CASSVDRAPGEAFF.

This chain uses TRBV18 with TRBJ2-2; D is unresolved. Germline assignment: CDR1 KGHSH and CDR2 LQKENI. V was clipped by 2 bases and J by 1 base, with 5 bases between them. There are 14 residues in the CDR3. Here the CDR3 DNA reads TGTGCCAGCTCACCAATAGGGAACACCGGGGAGCTGTTTTTT. Translating gives CASSPIGNTGELFF.

The chain recombines TRBV7-3 with TRBJ2-3; 7 positions agree with TRBD2. Germline V lookup: CDR1 SGHTA, CDR2 FQGTGA. The CDR3 is 17 residues long. The ends lost 0 bases at V and 2 bases at J; junction bases unmatched: 8. CDR3: CASSLTAGLAATDTQYF. The CDR3 DNA sequence: TGTGCCAGCAGCTTAACGGCTGGGCTAGCGGCCACAGATACGCAGTATTTT. Using reference TRBV7-3 and TRBJ2-3 for the parts outside the CDR3, the full variable domain is GAGVSQTPSNKVTEKGKYVELRCDPISGHTALYWYRQSLGQGPEFLIYFQGTGAADDSGLPNDRFFAVRPEGSVSTLKIQRTERGDSAVYLCASSLTAGLAATDTQYFGPGTRLTVL.

This rearrangement joins TRBV5-1 to TRBJ2-3, with a tentative D call TRBD2 (6 bases). This CDR3 contains 15 residues. V shed 4 bases and J shed 0 bases, with 12 bases lying between them. Germline lookup yields CDR1 SGHRS and CDR2 YFSETQ. The CDR3 DNA follows: TGCGCCAGCAGCGCGCAGGGACTGAGCACAGATACGCAGTATTTT. The encoded protein is CASSAQGLSTDTQYF.

The rearrangement uses TRBV5-1 and TRBJ2-3; D possibly corresponds to TRBD2 (6 bases). V was shortened by 4 bases and J by 0 bases, with 12 bases between the two germline ends. Germline V CDR1 and CDR2: SGHRS, YFSETQ. The CDR3 extends over 15 amino acids. The CDR3 sequence: CASSPGVRSTDTQYF. The CDR3, as DNA: TGCGCCAGCAGCCCGGGGGTGAGGAGCACAGATACGCAGTATTTT.

The rearrangement links TRBV2 to TRBJ1-2; perhaps TRBD1 as D (5 bases). In germline, CDR1 is SNHLY, CDR2 FYNNEI. The V end was cut by 7 bases, the J end by 5 bases, with 26 bases between. This CDR3 spans 17 amino acids. Written as DNA, the CDR3 is TGTGCCAGCACCGGGGACCGCCACAATCCGAAAGAATATGGCTACACCTTC. It is translated as CASTGDRHNPKEYGYTF.

J is TRBJ1-6 and V is TRBV6-5; D call uncertain. This CDR3 is built from 15 residues. V was shortened by 5 bases and J by 0 bases, with 8 bases between the two germline ends. CDR1 and CDR2 (germline): MNHEY, SVGAGI. Here the CDR3 DNA reads TGTGCCAGCAGTGTACAGAGCTCCTATAATTCACCCCTCCACTTT. Residues: CASSVQSSYNSPLHF.

This chain links TRBV25-1 with TRBJ2-3, with D uncertain. V dropped 8 bases and J dropped 7 bases, with 10 bases sitting between them. The CDR3 totals 11 residues. Germline V CDR1 and CDR2: MGHDK, SYGVNS. The CDR3 coding sequence is TGTGCCAGCCTCGGGCTCTATACGCAGTATTTT. Residues: CASLGLYTQYF.

This chain joins TRBV9 and TRBJ2-1, with 11 bases lining up with TRBD2. Per the germline V gene, CDR1 is SGDLS and CDR2 is YYNGEE. The ends lost 2 bases at V and 8 bases at J; junction bases unmatched: 15. The length of the CDR3 is 18 residues. The CDR3 reads CASSVISGGAFELDEQFF. CDR3 nucleotide sequence: TGTGCCAGCAGCGTGATTAGCGGGGGGGCCTTTGAGTTAGATGAGCAGTTCTTC.